This TCR beta chain was recovered during a study of control samples from healthy donors and cancer patients. V gave up 2 bases and J gave up 8 bases, with 13 bases separating them. The CDR3 length is 14 residues. CDR1 and CDR2 (germline): SGHVS, FQNEAQ. Data came from immunoSEQ multiplex PCR; TCRdb stores just in-frame clones and leaves some out. Of 97,000 or so clones listed, about 90% are singletons. The chain recombines TRBV7-8 with TRBJ2-1, with D possibly being TRBD1 or TRBD2 (6 bases each). Sequencing was done on a sample of blood. The receptor was isolated from a woman under 30 in good health. CDR3 nucleotide sequence: TGTGCCAGCAGCTTATCGTGGGGGGCAGATGAGCAGTTCTTC. This encodes CASSLSWGADEQFF.